Listed below are T cell receptor beta chains from one sample, sequenced in a study of blood T cell repertoires in COVID-19. Only in-frame clones appear in the TCRdb table, and some are missing; sequencing was by immunoSEQ multiplex PCR. The sample has about 78,000 clones; more than 75% are singletons. The sequenced material came from peripheral blood. The receptors originated from a man aged 50 to 60 with active or convalescent COVID-19. The CDR3 runs from the conserved cysteine through the conserved F or W.

TRBV27 | CASSLSRLSNQPQHF
TRBV10-1 | CASSELQGVEAFF
TRBV7-9 | CASSRGQGARYGYTF
TRBV5-6 | CASSLRASGGEETQYF
TRBV24-1 | CATSDFRSGLGPPGELFF
TRBV6-5 | CASSYASGGEGYTF
TRBV7-9 | CASSLRGIDSYEQYF
TRBV6-6 | CASSKPGQGVGGELFF
TRBV11-2 | CASSTRGESYNEQFF
TRBV6-5 | CASRPTGSNTGELFF
TRBV19 | CASSFRDTEAFF
TRBV6-5 | CASTERGSGANVLTF
TRBV14 | CASSQLLAGSTDTQYF
TRBV24-1 | CATSERDSRGRTEAFF
TRBV7-9 | CASRQSSGNTIYF
TRBV27 | CASSPRTGGLTETQYF
TRBV15 | CATNTGYNSPLHF
TRBV28 | CASSIRGRWDYGYTF
TRBV9 | CASSVEGQGADTQYF
TRBV19 | CASNRQFGTGELFF
TRBV5-8 | CASSFSASSYNSPLHF
TRBV4-3 | CASSQESGVGRSHYGYTF
TRBV7-9 | CASSPAGVSSGANVLTF
TRBV4-1 | CASSPMADSGGTDTQYF
TRBV19 | CASSGPGHLNTEAFF
TRBV30 | CAWSVPMVTGELFF